One and the same sample provided the 14 T cell receptor beta chains below, sequenced in a study of T cells after yellow fever vaccination. MiXCR was run by TCRdb on the 5' RACE reads, yielding one entry per CDR3 protein. Of about 550,000 distinct CDR3 sequences in the sample, 19% were seen once. This specimen was PBMCs, taken 15 days after the yellow fever booster vaccination. The origin of the receptors is a man aged 25-45 years who received the YFV17D yellow fever vaccine.

This clonotype was found a few times. J is TRBJ1-1 and V is TRBV20-1; D not certain. V lost 4 bases to trimming and J lost 13 bases, with 19 bases between them. Germline V gene data show CDR1 as DFQATT and CDR2 as SNEGSKA (reference sequence). This CDR3 region has 12 residues. CDR3 sequence reads: CSATPRIVGVFF. The CDR3 DNA reads as TGCAGTGCTACACCCCGTATCGTTGGAGTTTTCTTT.

The chain recombines TRBV24-1 with TRBJ2-6; D call uncertain. V shed 0 bases and J shed 4 bases, with 6 bases lying between them. The CDR3 length is 15 residues. The germline V gene has CDR1 KGHDR and CDR2 SFDVKD. The CDR3 nucleotides are TGTGCCACCAGTGATTTGGGTAGCGGGGCCAACGTCCTGACTTTC. Its translation: CATSDLGSGANVLTF.

This clonotype has just a few counts. This sequence joins TRBV7-2 and TRBJ2-7, with D tentatively TRBD1 (6 bases). CDR1 SGHTA and CDR2 FQGNSA come from the germline V gene. The length of the CDR3 is 14 residues. Trimming left V 6 bases short and J 5 bases short, with 17 bases between. The CDR3 bases are TGTGCCAGCAGTACCGGGACACAGCACGACGAGCAGTACTTC. Its protein product is CASSTGTQHDEQYF.

This rearrangement joins TRBV7-3 to TRBJ1-3; D not resolved. This CDR3 has 13 residues. Per the germline V gene, CDR1 is SGHTA and CDR2 is FQGTGA. The V end was cut by 5 bases, the J end by 2 bases, with 7 bases between. The CDR3 spells CASSANPGNTIYF. The DNA for the CDR3 is TGTGCCAGCAGCGCCAACCCTGGAAACACCATATATTTT.

This chain links TRBV20-1 with TRBJ2-3; no clear D. Germline CDR1 reads DFQATT; CDR2 reads SNEGSKA (reference sequence). The V and J ends lost 6 bases and 6 bases respectively, with 13 bases between them. This CDR3 has 12 residues. The CDR3 nucleotides read TGCAGTGCCAAGGACGCTAGGGATACGCAGTATTTT. The encoded protein is CSAKDARDTQYF.

This rearrangement joins TRBV13 to TRBJ2-3, with D unresolved. Trimming cost V 0 bases and J 4 bases, with 5 bases left between them. The germline gives CDR1 PRHDT, CDR2 FYEKMQ (reference sequence). The CDR3 consists of 13 residues. In DNA form, the CDR3 reads TGTGCCAGCAGCTTAGGTTGGTCAGATACGCAGTATTTT. It codes for CASSLGWSDTQYF.

This chain links TRBV7-2 with TRBJ1-5; possible D gene TRBD1, 5 bases. Trimming cost V 3 bases and J 0 bases, with 15 bases left between them. This CDR3 is built from 17 residues. The V gene's germline CDR1 is SGHTA and CDR2 FQGNSA. For the CDR3, the DNA is TGTGCCAGCAGCTTTAAAACAGGCCTTTATAGCAATCAGCCCCAGCATTTT. It encodes CASSFKTGLYSNQPQHF.

This CDR3 reads CASSYEAGHYTPQHF. The CDR3 DNA is TGTGCCAGCAGTTACGAGGCAGGGCACTACACGCCCCAGCATTTT. The V gene is TRBV6-5, the J gene TRBJ1-5; D is possibly TRBD1 (5 bases). Trimming removed 2 bases from V and 9 bases from J, with 17 bases in between. The germline V gene has CDR1 MNHEY and CDR2 SVGAGI. The CDR3 has 15 amino acids.

V gene TRBV12-3 or TRBV12-4 combines with J gene TRBJ2-1; no clear D gene. The CDR3 is made up of 13 amino acids. V lost 8 bases, J lost 3 bases, and 11 bases lay in between. CDR3 protein: CASRRSVYNEQFF. The CDR3 bases are TGTGCCAGCCGAAGGAGTGTCTACAATGAGCAGTTCTTC.

This clonotype occurred a few times. The chain is built from TRBV20-1 and TRBJ2-5; D is undetermined. The CDR3 is 14 amino acids. Per the germline V gene, CDR1 is DFQATT and CDR2 is SNEGSKA (reference sequence). The ends were cut back, 0 bases at V and 3 bases at J, with 11 bases in the middle. CDR3 DNA: TGCAGTGCTAGAGATGGAGATGGGGAAGAGACCCAGTACTTC. Translated, it gives CSARDGDGEETQYF.

In this sample, this clonotype turned up many times. The chain links TRBV7-2 to TRBJ2-7; 13 bases are shared with TRBD2. This CDR3 region has 14 residues. V gave up 5 bases and J gave up 4 bases; unmatched junction bases: 2. CDR1 is SGHTA, CDR2 FQGNSA, per germline. The CDR3 bases are TGTGCCAGCAGCCAGGGACTAGCGGGATACGAGCAGTACTTC. Its translation: CASSQGLAGYEQYF.

This clonotype was counted between two and nine times. This chain connects TRBV25-1 to TRBJ2-5, with D unclear. Germline CDR1 is MGHDK and CDR2 is SYGVNS. V gave up 2 bases and J gave up 7 bases, with 14 bases separating them. There are 14 residues in the CDR3. The CDR3 DNA reads as TGTGCCAGCAGTGAACCTGGCGATCTAAGGACCCAGTACTTC. It encodes CASSEPGDLRTQYF.

This clonotype showed up just a few times. V usage is TRBV2 and J usage is TRBJ2-5, with D perhaps matching TRBD2 (6 bases). Germline CDR1 reads SNHLY; CDR2 reads FYNNEI. The ends were cut back, 7 bases at V and 3 bases at J, with 21 bases in the middle. This CDR3 spans 16 amino acids. The DNA for the CDR3 is TGTGCCAGCATCCGACTGCCCGGGGACTCAAAAGAGACCCAGTACTTC. The encoded protein is CASIRLPGDSKETQYF.

This clonotype is a singleton in its sample. The J gene is TRBJ2-7, the V gene TRBV10-2; D perhaps matches TRBD1 (5 bases). Germline V gene data show CDR1 as WSHSY and CDR2 as SAAADI. The germline V and J ends were trimmed by 2 bases and 4 bases, with 9 bases remaining between them. The CDR3 contains 13 residues. The CDR3 coding sequence is TGCGCCAGCAGTGAGGGCAGGGCGTACGAGCAGTACTTC. Residues: CASSEGRAYEQYF.